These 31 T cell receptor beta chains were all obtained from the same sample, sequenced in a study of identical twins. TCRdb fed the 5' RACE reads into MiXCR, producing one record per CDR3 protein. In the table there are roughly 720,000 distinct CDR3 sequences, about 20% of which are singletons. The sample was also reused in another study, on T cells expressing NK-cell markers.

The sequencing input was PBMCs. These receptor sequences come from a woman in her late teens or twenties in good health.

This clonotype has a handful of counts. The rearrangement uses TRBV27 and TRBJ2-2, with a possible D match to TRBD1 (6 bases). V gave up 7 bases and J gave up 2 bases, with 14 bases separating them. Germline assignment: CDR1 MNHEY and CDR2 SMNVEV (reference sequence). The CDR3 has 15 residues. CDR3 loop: CASTRDRSNTGELFF. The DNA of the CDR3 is TGTGCCAGCACCCGAGACAGGAGTAACACCGGGGAGCTGTTTTTT.

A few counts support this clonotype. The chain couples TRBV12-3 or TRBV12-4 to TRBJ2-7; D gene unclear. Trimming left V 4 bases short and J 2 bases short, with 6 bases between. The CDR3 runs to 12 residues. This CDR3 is CASSSQAYEQYF. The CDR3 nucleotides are TGTGCCAGCAGTTCCCAAGCCTACGAGCAGTACTTC.

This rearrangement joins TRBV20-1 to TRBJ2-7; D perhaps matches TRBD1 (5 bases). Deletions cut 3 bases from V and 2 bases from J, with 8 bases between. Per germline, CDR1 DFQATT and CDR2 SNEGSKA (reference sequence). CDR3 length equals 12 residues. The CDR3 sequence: CSARRQTYEQYF. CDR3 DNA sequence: TGCAGTGCTAGGAGACAGACCTACGAGCAGTACTTC.

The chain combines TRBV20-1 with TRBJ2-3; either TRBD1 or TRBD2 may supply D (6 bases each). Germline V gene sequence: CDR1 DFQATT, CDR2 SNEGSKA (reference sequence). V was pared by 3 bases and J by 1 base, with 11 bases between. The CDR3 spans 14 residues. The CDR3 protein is CSASRGPGTDTQYF. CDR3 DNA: TGCAGTGCTAGCCGGGGGCCCGGCACAGATACGCAGTATTTT.

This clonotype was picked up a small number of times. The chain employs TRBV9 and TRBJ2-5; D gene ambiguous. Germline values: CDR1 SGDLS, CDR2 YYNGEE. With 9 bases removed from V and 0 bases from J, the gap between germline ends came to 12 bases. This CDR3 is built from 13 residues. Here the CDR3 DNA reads TGTGCCACCTCCCCGGAGAACCAAGAGACCCAGTACTTC. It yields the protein CATSPENQETQYF.

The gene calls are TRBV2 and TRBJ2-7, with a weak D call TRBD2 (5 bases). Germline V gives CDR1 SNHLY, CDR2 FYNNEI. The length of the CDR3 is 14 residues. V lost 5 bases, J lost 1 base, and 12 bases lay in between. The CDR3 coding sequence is TGTGCCAGCAGTCTGGACCTAGCTTCCTACGAGCAGTACTTC. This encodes CASSLDLASYEQYF.

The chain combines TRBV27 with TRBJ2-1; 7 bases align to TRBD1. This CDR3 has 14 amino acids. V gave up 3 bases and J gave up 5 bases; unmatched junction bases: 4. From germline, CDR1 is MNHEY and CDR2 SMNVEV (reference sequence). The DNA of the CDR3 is TGTGCCAGCAGTTTTGACAGGGAAGACAATGAGCAGTTCTTC. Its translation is CASSFDREDNEQFF.

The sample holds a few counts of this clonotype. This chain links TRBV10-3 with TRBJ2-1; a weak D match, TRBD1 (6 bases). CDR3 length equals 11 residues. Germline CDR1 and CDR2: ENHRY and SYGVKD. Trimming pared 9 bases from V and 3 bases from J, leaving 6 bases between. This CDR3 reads CAIQGYNEQFF. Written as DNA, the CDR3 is TGTGCCATACAGGGCTACAATGAGCAGTTCTTC.

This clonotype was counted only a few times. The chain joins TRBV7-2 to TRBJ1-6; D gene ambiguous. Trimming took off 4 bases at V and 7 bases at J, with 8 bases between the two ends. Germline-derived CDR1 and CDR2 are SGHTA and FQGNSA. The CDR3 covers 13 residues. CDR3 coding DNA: TGTGCCAGCAGCTCCCTGACCAATTCACCCCTCCACTTT. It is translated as CASSSLTNSPLHF.

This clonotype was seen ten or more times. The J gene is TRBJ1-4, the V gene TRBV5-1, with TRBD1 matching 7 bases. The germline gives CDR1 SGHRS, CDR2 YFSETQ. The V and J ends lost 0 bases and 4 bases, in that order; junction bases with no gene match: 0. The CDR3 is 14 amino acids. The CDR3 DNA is TGCGCCAGCAGCTTGGGGGACAGTAATGAAAAACTGTTTTTT. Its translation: CASSLGDSNEKLFF.

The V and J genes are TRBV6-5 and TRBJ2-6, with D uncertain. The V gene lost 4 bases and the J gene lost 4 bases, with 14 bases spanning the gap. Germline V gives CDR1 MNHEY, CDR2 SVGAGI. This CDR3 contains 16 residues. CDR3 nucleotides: TGTGCCAGCAGTTGGGTGGGATCTAGGGGGGCCAACGTCCTGACTTTC. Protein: CASSWVGSRGANVLTF.

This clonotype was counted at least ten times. The CDR3 loop is CASSLRGASHNEQFF. In DNA, the CDR3 is TGTGCCAGCAGCTTACGGGGGGCCTCTCACAATGAGCAGTTCTTC. The rearrangement uses TRBV7-3 and TRBJ2-1; a weak D match, TRBD2 (7 bases). The CDR3 runs 15 residues. The ends were cut back, 2 bases at V and 5 bases at J, with 13 bases in the middle. In germline, CDR1 is SGHTA, CDR2 FQGTGA.

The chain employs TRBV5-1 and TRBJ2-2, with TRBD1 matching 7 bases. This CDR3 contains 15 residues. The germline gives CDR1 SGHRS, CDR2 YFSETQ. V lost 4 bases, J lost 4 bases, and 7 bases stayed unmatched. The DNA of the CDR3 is TGCGCCAGCAGCGACGACAGGGTTGCCACCGGGGAGCTGTTTTTT. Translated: CASSDDRVATGELFF.

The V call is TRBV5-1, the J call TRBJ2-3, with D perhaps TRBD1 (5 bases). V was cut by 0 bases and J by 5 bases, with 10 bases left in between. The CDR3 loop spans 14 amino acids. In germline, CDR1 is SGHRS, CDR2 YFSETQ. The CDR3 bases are TGCGCCAGCAGCTTGGATGGGGCTCAAGATACGCAGTATTTT. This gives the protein CASSLDGAQDTQYF.

Here the CDR3 reads CASSSRLAEDFGELFF. The CDR3 coding sequence is TGCGCCAGCAGCTCCCGACTAGCGGAGGATTTCGGGGAGCTGTTTTTT. J is TRBJ2-2 and V is TRBV5-1; the match to TRBD2 covers 9 bases. V lost 3 bases to trimming and J lost 7 bases; unmatched junction nucleotides: 10. The germline CDR1 and CDR2 sequences are SGHRS and YFSETQ. The CDR3 covers 16 residues.

In DNA form, the CDR3 reads TGTGCCAGCAGCTTGGCCACAGGGGGCATTATCAATGAGCAGTTCTTC. Amino acid sequence: CASSLATGGIINEQFF. J is TRBJ2-1 and V is TRBV5-5; 9 bases align to TRBD1. V shed 0 bases and J 6 bases; nucleotides not matched to a gene: 7. Germline-derived CDR1 and CDR2 are SGHKS and YYEKEE (reference sequence). The CDR3 runs 16 residues.

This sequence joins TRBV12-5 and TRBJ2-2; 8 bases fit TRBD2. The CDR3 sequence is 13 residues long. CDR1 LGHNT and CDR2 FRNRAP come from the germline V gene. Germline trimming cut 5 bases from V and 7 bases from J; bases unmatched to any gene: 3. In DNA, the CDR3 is TGTGCTAGTGGTACAAGCGGGAGCGGGGAGCTGTTTTTT. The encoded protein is CASGTSGSGELFF.

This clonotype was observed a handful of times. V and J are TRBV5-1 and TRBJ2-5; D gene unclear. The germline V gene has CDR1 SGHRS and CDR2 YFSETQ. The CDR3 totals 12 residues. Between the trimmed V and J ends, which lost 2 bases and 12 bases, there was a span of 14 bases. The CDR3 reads CASSLEESTKYF. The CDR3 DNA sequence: TGCGCCAGCAGCTTAGAGGAATCAACAAAGTACTTC.

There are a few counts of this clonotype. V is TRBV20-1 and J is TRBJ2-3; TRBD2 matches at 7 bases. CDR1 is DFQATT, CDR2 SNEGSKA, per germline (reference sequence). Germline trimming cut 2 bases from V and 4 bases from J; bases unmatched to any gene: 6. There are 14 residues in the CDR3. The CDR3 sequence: CSARSAGRPDTQYF. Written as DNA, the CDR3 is TGCAGTGCTAGATCAGCGGGAAGACCAGATACGCAGTATTTT.

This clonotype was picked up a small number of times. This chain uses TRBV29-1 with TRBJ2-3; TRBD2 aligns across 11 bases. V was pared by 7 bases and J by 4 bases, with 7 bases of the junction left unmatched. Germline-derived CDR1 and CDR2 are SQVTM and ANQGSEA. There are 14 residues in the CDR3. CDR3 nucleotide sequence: TGCAGCGGGGTACTAGCGGGAGTATCAGATACGCAGTATTTT. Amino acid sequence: CSGVLAGVSDTQYF.

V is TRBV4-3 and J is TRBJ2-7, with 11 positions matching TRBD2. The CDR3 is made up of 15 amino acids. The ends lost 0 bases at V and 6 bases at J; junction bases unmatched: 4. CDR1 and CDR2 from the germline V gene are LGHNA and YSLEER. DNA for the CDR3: TGCGCCAGCAGCCAAGAACCCACTAGCGGGAGCGAGCAGTACTTC. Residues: CASSQEPTSGSEQYF.

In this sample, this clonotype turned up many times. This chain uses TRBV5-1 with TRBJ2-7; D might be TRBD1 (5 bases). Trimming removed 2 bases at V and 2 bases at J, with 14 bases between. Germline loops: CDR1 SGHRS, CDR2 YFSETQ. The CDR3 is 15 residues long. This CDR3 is CASSLAGTGAYEQYF. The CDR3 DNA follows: TGCGCCAGCAGCTTAGCCGGAACAGGCGCCTACGAGCAGTACTTC.

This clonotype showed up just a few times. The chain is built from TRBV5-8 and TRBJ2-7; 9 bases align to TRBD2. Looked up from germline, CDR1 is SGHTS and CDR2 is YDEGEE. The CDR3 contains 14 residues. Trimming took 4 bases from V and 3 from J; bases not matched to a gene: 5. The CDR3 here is CASSRLADGYEQYF. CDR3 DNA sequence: TGTGCCAGCAGCCGACTAGCGGATGGCTACGAGCAGTACTTC.

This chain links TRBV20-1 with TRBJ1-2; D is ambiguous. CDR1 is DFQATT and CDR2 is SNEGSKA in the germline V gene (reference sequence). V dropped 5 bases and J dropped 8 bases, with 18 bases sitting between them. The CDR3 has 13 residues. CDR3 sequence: CSAYKIGVEGYTF. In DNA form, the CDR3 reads TGCAGTGCTTATAAGATTGGGGTAGAGGGCTACACCTTC.

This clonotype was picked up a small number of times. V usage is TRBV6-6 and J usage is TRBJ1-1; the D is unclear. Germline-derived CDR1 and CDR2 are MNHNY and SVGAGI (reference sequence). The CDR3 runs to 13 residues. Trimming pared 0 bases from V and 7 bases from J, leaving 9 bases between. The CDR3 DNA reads TGTGCCAGCAGTTACTCCCCCTACGTTGAAGCTTTCTTT. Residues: CASSYSPYVEAFF.

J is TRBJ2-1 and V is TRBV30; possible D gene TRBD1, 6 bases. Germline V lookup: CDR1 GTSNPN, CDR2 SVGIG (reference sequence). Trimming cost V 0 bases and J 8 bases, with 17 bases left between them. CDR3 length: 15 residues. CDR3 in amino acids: CAWSVPGARGYEQFF. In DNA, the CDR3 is TGTGCCTGGAGTGTACCAGGGGCTAGGGGGTATGAGCAGTTCTTC.

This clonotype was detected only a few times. Written as DNA, the CDR3 is TGCAGTGCTGCTAGCGGGGGCACAGATACGCAGTATTTT. Encoded protein: CSAASGGTDTQYF. V is TRBV20-1 and J is TRBJ2-3; TRBD2 aligns across 9 bases. V shed 5 bases, J shed 1 base, and the junction held 1 base outside the gene matches. In germline, CDR1 is DFQATT, CDR2 SNEGSKA (reference sequence). This CDR3 is 13 amino acids long.

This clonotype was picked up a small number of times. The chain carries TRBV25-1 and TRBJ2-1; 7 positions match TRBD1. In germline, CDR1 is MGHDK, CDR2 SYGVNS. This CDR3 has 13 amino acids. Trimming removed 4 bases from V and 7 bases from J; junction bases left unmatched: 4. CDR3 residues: CASSVEGQNEQFF. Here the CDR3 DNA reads TGTGCCAGCAGTGTCGAGGGACAGAATGAGCAGTTCTTC.

The CDR3 DNA sequence: TGCGCCAGCGAAGGAGGGGACAATGAGCAGTTCTTC. It encodes CASEGGDNEQFF. The rearrangement joins TRBV10-2 to TRBJ2-1, with a possible D match to TRBD2 (6 bases). The germline gives CDR1 WSHSY, CDR2 SAAADI. CDR3 length: 12 residues. V was pared by 8 bases and J by 5 bases, with 10 bases between.

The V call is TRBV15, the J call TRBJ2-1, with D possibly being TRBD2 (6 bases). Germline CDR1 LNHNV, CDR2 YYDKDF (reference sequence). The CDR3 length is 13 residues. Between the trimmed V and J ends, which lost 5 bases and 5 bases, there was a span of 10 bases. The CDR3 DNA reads TGTGCCACCAGCGGACTATTCGACAATGAGCAGTTCTTC. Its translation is CATSGLFDNEQFF.

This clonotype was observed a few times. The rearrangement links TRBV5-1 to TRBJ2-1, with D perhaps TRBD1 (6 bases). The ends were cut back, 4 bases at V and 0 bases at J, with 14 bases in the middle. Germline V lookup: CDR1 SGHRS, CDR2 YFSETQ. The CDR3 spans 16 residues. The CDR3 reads CASSGGQISSYNEQFF. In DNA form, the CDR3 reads TGCGCCAGCAGCGGCGGACAGATTTCCTCCTACAATGAGCAGTTCTTC.